The 6 T cell receptor beta chains presented below share a single source sample, sequenced in a study of shared clonotypes between healthy human individuals. The repertoire was sequenced with immunoSEQ multiplex PCR; TCRdb's copy has only in-frame clones and lacks some. The sample includes some 500,000 clones, 95% to 96% of them seen just once. Sequencing input: naive CD4+ T cells sorted from blood. Subset specified: CD45RA+ positively selected. These receptors originate from a woman aged 30 to 39 in good health.

The chain recombines TRBV28 with TRBJ2-5; TRBD1 might be the D (5 bases). V was clipped by 7 bases and J by 2 bases, with 17 bases between them. CDR1 and CDR2 (germline): MDHEN, SYDVKM. The CDR3 contains 15 residues. The CDR3 DNA reads as TGTGCCAGCACTCCAGCGACAGATAGTCAAGAGACCCAGTACTTC. Translation gives CASTPATDSQETQYF.

This clone was seen just once. The genes are TRBV18 and TRBJ2-1; D gene ambiguous. This CDR3 has 12 residues. The V end was cut by 2 bases, the J end by 5 bases, with 4 bases between. The V gene's germline CDR1 is KGHSH and CDR2 LQKENI. The CDR3, as DNA: TGTGCCAGCTCACCATCTCACAATGAGCAGTTCTTC. Protein product: CASSPSHNEQFF.

The V and J genes are TRBV27 and TRBJ2-3; D tentatively fits TRBD1 or TRBD2 (7 bases each). Germline lookup yields CDR1 MNHEY and CDR2 SMNVEV (reference sequence). The CDR3 length is 17 residues. Trimming removed 7 bases at V and 5 bases at J, with 25 bases between. The DNA of the CDR3 is TGTGCCAGCACCAACAGGGGCTGGGGAGCGGGAAAAGATACGCAGTATTTT. Translating it yields CASTNRGWGAGKDTQYF.

The chain recombines TRBV19 with TRBJ2-3, with 14 bases that match TRBD2. The CDR3 has 16 amino acids. The germline CDR1 and CDR2 sequences are LNHDA and SQIVND (reference sequence). V shed 4 bases and J 7 bases; nucleotides not matched to a gene: 7. The DNA for the CDR3 is TGTGCCAGTAGTACGGGACTAGCGGGAGTGGGGAATACGCAGTATTTT. As protein: CASSTGLAGVGNTQYF.

The chain links TRBV30 to TRBJ2-5; D is uncertain. The tail of the sequence fits TRBJ2-7 better, so the J call may be wrong. CDR1 GTSNPN and CDR2 SVGIG come from the germline V gene (reference sequence). The CDR3 has 14 amino acids. The CDR3 reads CAWSVPHSSYEQYF. The DNA for the CDR3 is TGTGCCTGGAGTGTACCCCACTCGTCTTACGAGCAGTACTTC.

This chain uses TRBV7-3 with TRBJ2-2; D is uncertain. The V end lost 4 bases, the J end lost 7 bases, and 7 bases lay between the germline ends. The germline V gene encodes CDR1 SGHTA and CDR2 FQGTGA. The CDR3 loop spans 12 amino acids. The CDR3 region is CASSSADGELFF. The CDR3 coding sequence is TGTGCCAGCAGCTCCGCAGACGGGGAGCTGTTTTTT.